Shown below are 8 T cell receptor beta chains from a single sample sequenced in a study of shared clonotypes between healthy human individuals. Naive CD8 cells comprised CD45RO-negative, CCR7-positively selected cells, excluding terminally differentiated effector memory CD45RA+ cells. Produced via immunoSEQ multiplex PCR; TCRdb's table is partial and in-frame only. This sample has roughly 2,000,000 clones, with about 95% found just once. The sample comprised naive CD8+ T cells sorted from blood. The source is a man aged 18 to 29 in good health.

This clone was found once. V is TRBV7-8 and J is TRBJ2-5, with D possibly matching TRBD2 (6 bases). Germline V lookup: CDR1 SGHVS, CDR2 FQNEAQ. V gave up 5 bases and J gave up 1 base, with 17 bases separating them. This CDR3 is 16 amino acids long. The CDR3, as DNA: TGTGCCAGCAGCATCAGAACCGCGGGACCCCAAGAGACCCAGTACTTC. Amino acids: CASSIRTAGPQETQYF.

The chain carries TRBV9 and TRBJ2-3, with a weak D call TRBD1 (5 bases). CDR1 is SGDLS and CDR2 is YYNGEE in the germline V gene. CDR3 length equals 15 residues. V lost 4 bases and J 2 bases, leaving 14 bases between the germline ends. CDR3 residues: CASSPYGAPTDTQYF. CDR3 coding DNA: TGTGCCAGCAGCCCCTATGGGGCCCCCACAGATACGCAGTATTTT.

About this clone: This CDR3 is also generated by other DNA sequences in the sample. The gene calls are TRBV19 and TRBJ2-7, with 10 bases lining up with TRBD1. In germline, CDR1 is LNHDA, CDR2 SQIVND (reference sequence). Germline trimming cut 5 bases from V and 2 bases from J; bases unmatched to any gene: 3. The CDR3 consists of 14 residues. CDR3: CASSAGTGAYEQYF. Written as DNA, the CDR3 is TGTGCCAGTAGTGCCGGGACAGGGGCCTACGAGCAGTACTTC.

V is TRBV6-5 and J is TRBJ2-5, with D perhaps assigned TRBD1 or TRBD2 (6 bases each). There are 15 residues in the CDR3. The germline CDR1 and CDR2 sequences are MNHEY and SVGAGI. With 5 bases removed from V and 1 base from J, the gap between germline ends came to 14 bases. CDR3 nucleotides: TGTGCCAGCAGTCCCTCGGGGGCCCCCCAAGAGACCCAGTACTTC. This encodes CASSPSGAPQETQYF.

The CDR3 is CASSLFGRTGHYGYTF. The CDR3 bases are TGTGCCAGCAGTTTATTCGGGCGGACGGGGCACTATGGCTACACCTTC. The chain employs TRBV28 and TRBJ1-2; a possible D gene is TRBD1 (5 bases). The CDR3 loop spans 16 amino acids. Germline assignment: CDR1 MDHEN and CDR2 SYDVKM. The germline V and J ends were trimmed by 1 base and 3 bases, with 15 bases remaining between them.

Comments on this clone: Other DNA sequences in the sample encode the same CDR3. The CDR3 DNA follows: TGTGCCAGCAGCTTAAGGATGGGGGAAAAACTGTTTTTT. It translates to CASSLRMGEKLFF. The V gene is TRBV13, the J gene TRBJ1-4; D remains ambiguous. The CDR3 covers 13 residues. Trimming removed 2 bases from V and 8 bases from J, with 9 bases in between. Germline V gene lookup returns CDR1 PRHDT and CDR2 FYEKMQ (reference sequence). Full variable domain (outside the CDR3, taken from reference TRBV13 and TRBJ1-4): AAGVIQSPRHLIKEKRETATLKCYPIPRHDTVYWYQQGPGQDPQFLISFYEKMQSDKGSIPDRFSAQQFSDYHSELNMSSLELGDSALYFCASSLRMGEKLFFGSGTQLSVL.

The chain carries TRBV27 and TRBJ2-6; D may be TRBD1 (5 bases). This CDR3 spans 15 amino acids. V dropped 3 bases and J dropped 0 bases, with 6 bases sitting between them. Per germline, CDR1 MNHEY and CDR2 SMNVEV (reference sequence). The CDR3: CASSFQGSGANVLTF. CDR3 bases: TGTGCCAGCAGTTTTCAGGGCTCTGGGGCCAACGTCCTGACTTTC. Looking up the rest from reference TRBV27 and TRBJ2-6 gives the full variable domain: EAQVTQNPRYLITVTGKKLTVTCSQNMNHEYMSWYRQDPGLGLRQIYYSMNVEVTDKGDVPEGYKVSRKEKRNFPLILESPSPNQTSLYFCASSFQGSGANVLTFGAGSRLTVL.

This clone was seen just once. The chain recombines TRBV11-2 with TRBJ2-7; tentatively, D is TRBD1 (6 bases). The CDR3 has 14 residues. CDR1 and CDR2 from the germline V gene are SGHAT and FQNNGV. The germline V and J ends were trimmed by 4 bases and 3 bases, with 13 bases remaining between them. CDR3 bases: TGTGCCAGCAGCTCAGGGACATATTTCTACGAGCAGTACTTC. Its translation is CASSSGTYFYEQYF.